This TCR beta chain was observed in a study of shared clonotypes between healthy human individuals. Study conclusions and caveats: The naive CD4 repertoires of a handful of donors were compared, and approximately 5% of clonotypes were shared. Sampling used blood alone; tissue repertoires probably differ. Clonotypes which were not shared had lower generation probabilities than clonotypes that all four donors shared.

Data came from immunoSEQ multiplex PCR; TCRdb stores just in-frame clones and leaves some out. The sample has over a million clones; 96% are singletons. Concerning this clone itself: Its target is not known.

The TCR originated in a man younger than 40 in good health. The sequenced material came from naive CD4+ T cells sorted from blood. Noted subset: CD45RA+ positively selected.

CDR3 sequence reads: CASGTSGSTHHSYNEQFF. The DNA for the CDR3 is TGCGCCAGCGGAACTAGCGGGAGCACCCACCACTCCTACAATGAGCAGTTCTTC. This chain links TRBV10-1 with TRBJ2-1; 11 bases line up with TRBD2. This CDR3 is 18 amino acids long. The V segment lost 8 bases and the J segment 0 bases; nucleotides outside the gene matches: 12. CDR1 is WNHNN and CDR2 is SYGVQD in the germline V gene (reference sequence).